These 19 T cell receptor beta chains came from one sample sequenced in a study of beta chain features in type 1 diabetes listed by TCRdb under 2018. Receptor libraries were prepared by the immunoSEQ multiplex PCR assay. The entire amount of isolated RNA was reverse transcribed using the High Capacity cDNA Reverse Transcription Kit, so the sequenced TCRB transcripts were expressed ones. The table comes from immuneACCESS by way of TCRdb, which keeps in-frame sequences with V and J called. Part of the clones is missing from these tables; in studies checked, under half for an unresolved V gene and the rest for unknown reasons. Recorded for this sample are 250,000 to 350,000 clones; 8% to 13% of them occurred a single time. Approximately 0.016% of the sample comes from the top ten. Sequencing input: naive CD4+ T cells from blood. Taken with the paper, the label for cell subset or site translates to: true naive CD4+ T cells. These receptors came from a woman aged 25 to 39 in good health.

In this sample, this clone turned up a few times. The chain has TRBV5-1 and TRBJ2-3, with 10 bases matching TRBD2. This CDR3 comprises 15 residues. With V trimmed by 1 base and J by 6 bases, 5 bases remained unmatched. Germline values: CDR1 SGHRS, CDR2 YFSETQ. The CDR3 region is CASSLSGRGGDTQYF. In DNA form, the CDR3 reads TGCGCCAGCAGCTTGAGCGGGAGGGGAGGCGATACGCAGTATTTT.

This clone was observed a handful of times. The chain has TRBV10-3 and TRBJ1-1; 8 bases fit TRBD1. V lost 4 bases to trimming and J lost 0 bases; unmatched junction nucleotides: 1. Germline CDR1 is ENHRY and CDR2 is SYGVKD. This CDR3 has 14 amino acids. The CDR3 here is CAISGTGMNTEAFF. CDR3 sequence (DNA): TGTGCCATCAGTGGGACAGGGATGAACACTGAAGCTTTCTTT.

This clone was seen a handful of times. V usage is TRBV28 and J usage is TRBJ1-5; TRBD1 matches at 7 bases. This CDR3 has 15 residues. The germline V gene encodes CDR1 MDHEN and CDR2 SYDVKM. V trimming: 5 bases; J trimming: 6 bases; junction bases outside the gene matches: 10. CDR3 nucleotides: TGTGCCAGCAGTATTACGGACAGGATGATTCAGCCCCAGCATTTT. Translation gives CASSITDRMIQPQHF. The variable domain in full, completed from reference TRBV28 and TRBJ1-5, reads DVKVTQSSRYLVKRTGEKVFLECVQDMDHENMFWYRQDPGLGLRLIYFSYDVKMKEKGDIPEGYSVSREKKERFSLILESASTNQTSMYLCASSITDRMIQPQHFGDGTRLSIL.

This clone was observed a handful of times. The chain recombines TRBV18 with TRBJ1-1; 8 positions match TRBD1. Germline V CDR1 and CDR2: KGHSH, LQKENI. The J segment lost 5 bases and the V segment lost 4 bases, leaving 12 bases of the junction unmatched. CDR3 size: 16 residues. CDR3 nucleotides: TGTGCCAGCTCACGAAACAGCATGACAGGGGATACTGAAGCTTTCTTT. Translated: CASSRNSMTGDTEAFF.

V is TRBV2 and J is TRBJ2-3; D not certain. The CDR3 has 14 residues. Trimming left V 6 bases short and J 1 base short, with 11 bases between. Germline values: CDR1 SNHLY, CDR2 FYNNEI. Here the CDR3 DNA reads TGTGCCAGCAGGGTAGATTCGGGCACAGATACGCAGTATTTT. It specifies CASRVDSGTDTQYF.

This clone was recorded a few times. The CDR3 nucleotides are TGTGCCAGCAGTGAATACTCGTACGGGTACGGGGGCTACACCTTC. This sequence encodes CASSEYSYGYGGYTF. The V call is TRBV25-1, the J call TRBJ1-2; D gene ambiguous. Germline V CDR1 and CDR2: MGHDK, SYGVNS. The CDR3 sequence is 15 residues long. The germline V and J ends were trimmed by 0 bases and 8 bases, with 16 bases remaining between them.

The chain has TRBV5-6 and TRBJ2-2; the D is unclear. Germline V lookup: CDR1 SGHDT, CDR2 YYEEEE. The V end lost 1 base, the J end lost 4 bases, and 11 bases lay between the germline ends. The CDR3 is 15 amino acids. This CDR3 reads CASSLSSAFTGELFF. The DNA of the CDR3 is TGTGCCAGCAGCTTGTCTTCAGCGTTCACCGGGGAGCTGTTTTTT.

This clone was seen only a few times. J is TRBJ2-3 and V is TRBV15; the D gene is possibly TRBD2 (6 bases). Between the trimmed V and J ends, which lost 4 bases and 0 bases, there was a span of 20 bases. The CDR3 has 18 residues. Per the germline V gene, CDR1 is LNHNV and CDR2 is YYDKDF (reference sequence). CDR3: CATSKSRPTRGSTDTQYF. The CDR3 DNA reads as TGTGCCACCAGCAAAAGTCGACCGACCCGGGGGAGCACAGATACGCAGTATTTT.

This clone appeared a few times. This sequence joins TRBV11-2 and TRBJ1-1; D gene uncertain. Germline CDR1 reads SGHAT; CDR2 reads FQNNGV. V dropped 5 bases and J dropped 4 bases, with 14 bases sitting between them. This CDR3 region has 14 residues. CDR3 sequence (DNA): TGTGCCAGCAGCCCTAGATTGGCCGGCACTGAAGCTTTCTTT. Amino acids: CASSPRLAGTEAFF.

This clone was picked up a small number of times. Other DNA sequences of this sample code for an identical CDR3. This chain connects TRBV7-2 to TRBJ2-3; 12 bases fit TRBD2. V lost 5 bases, J lost 6 bases, and 9 bases stayed unmatched. CDR1 is SGHTA and CDR2 is FQGNSA in the germline V gene. This CDR3 has 16 residues. DNA for the CDR3: TGTGCCAGCAGCCTAAGACTAGCGGGAGCTTCGGATACGCAGTATTTT. Translation gives CASSLRLAGASDTQYF.

This chain joins TRBV14 and TRBJ2-7, with D tentatively TRBD2 (6 bases). There are 17 residues in the CDR3. Per the germline V gene, CDR1 is SGHDN and CDR2 is FVKESK. Between the trimmed V and J ends, which lost 1 base and 4 bases, there was a span of 20 bases. The CDR3 here is CASSQGGPGSPIYEQYF. The CDR3 nucleotides are TGTGCCAGCAGCCAAGGGGGACCCGGGAGCCCTATTTACGAGCAGTACTTC. Together with reference TRBV14 and TRBJ2-7, the CDR3 gives the full variable domain: EAGVTQFPSHSVIEKGQTVTLRCDPISGHDNLYWYRRVMGKEIKFLLHFVKESKQDESGMPNNRFLAERTGGTYSTLKVQPAELEDSGVYFCASSQGGPGSPIYEQYFGPGTRLTVT.

This chain joins TRBV5-1 and TRBJ2-7; TRBD2 matches at 8 bases. The V and J ends lost 4 bases and 7 bases, in that order; junction bases with no gene match: 10. Germline V gene sequence: CDR1 SGHRS, CDR2 YFSETQ. This CDR3 has 14 residues. The DNA of the CDR3 is TGCGCCAGCAGCCTGTCGCCGCCGGGGGGGGAGCAGTACTTC. Protein sequence: CASSLSPPGGEQYF.

This clone has only a few counts. This chain connects TRBV4-2 to TRBJ1-3, with D possibly TRBD1 on 5 matching bases. The V and J ends lost 0 bases and 4 bases respectively, with 10 bases between them. The CDR3 has 15 amino acids. The V gene's germline CDR1 is LGHNA and CDR2 YNFKEQ. This CDR3 reads CASSQEEGPGNTIYF. The DNA of the CDR3 is TGTGCCAGCAGCCAAGAGGAGGGGCCCGGAAACACCATATATTTT.

Only a few counts were recorded for this clone. V is TRBV7-2 and J is TRBJ2-5, with D possibly matching TRBD1 (5 bases). Germline CDR1 reads SGHTA; CDR2 reads FQGNSA. This CDR3 region has 16 residues. V lost 1 base, J lost 4 bases, and 16 bases lay in between. The CDR3 here is CASSLVAGVRGETQYF. Written as DNA, the CDR3 is TGTGCCAGCAGCTTAGTTGCTGGGGTAAGGGGAGAGACCCAGTACTTC.

CDR3 nucleotides: TGTGCCAGCAGCGTATTAGCGGATAAGCAGTTCTTC. Translating it yields CASSVLADKQFF. The chain recombines TRBV5-5 with TRBJ2-1, with a possible D match to TRBD2 (6 bases). CDR3 length: 12 amino acids. Trimming left V 4 bases short and J 11 bases short, with 13 bases between. In germline, CDR1 is SGHKS, CDR2 YYEKEE (reference sequence). Drawing the rest from reference TRBV5-5 and TRBJ2-1, the complete variable domain is DAGVTQSPTHLIKTRGQQVTLRCSPISGHKSVSWYQQVLGQGPQFIFQYYEKEERGRGNFPDRFSARQFPNYSSELNVNALLLGDSALYLCASSVLADKQFFGPGTRLTVL.

The J gene is TRBJ2-7, the V gene TRBV28, with 9 bases aligning to TRBD1. V dropped 4 bases and J dropped 3; count of bases not matched to a gene: 4. This CDR3 has 14 amino acids. Germline-derived CDR1 and CDR2 are MDHEN and SYDVKM. CDR3 coding DNA: TGTGCCAGCAGTTCGGGACAGGGTATCTACGAGCAGTACTTC. It codes for CASSSGQGIYEQYF.

With respect to this clone: The junction departs from the called germline gene at one end, perhaps through a read error. The rearrangement links TRBV7-3 to TRBJ2-3; the match to TRBD1 covers 10 bases. CDR1 is SGHTA, CDR2 FQGTGA, per germline. This CDR3 is built from 15 residues. Here the CDR3 reads CASSLTTGGTDTQYF. The DNA of the CDR3 is TGTGCCAGCAGCTTAACGACAGGGGGCACGGATACGCAGTATTTT.

This clone was counted between two and nine times. J is TRBJ2-4 and V is TRBV6-6; 8 bases match TRBD2. The CDR3 is made up of 14 amino acids. CDR1 and CDR2 from the germline V gene are MNHNY and SVGAGI (reference sequence). The V segment lost 2 bases and the J segment 8 bases; nucleotides outside the gene matches: 5. The chain's CDR3 is CASSYGARGDIQYF. CDR3 sequence (DNA): TGTGCCAGCAGTTACGGGGCGCGGGGGGACATTCAGTACTTC.

This clone was seen only a few times. This chain links TRBV7-3 with TRBJ2-1, with D perhaps matching TRBD2 (5 bases). Germline CDR1 is SGHTA and CDR2 is FQGTGA. The V and J ends lost 5 bases and 5 bases respectively, with 19 bases between them. This CDR3 is built from 16 residues. The CDR3 DNA follows: TGTGCCAGCAGCCCAAGGGTGGGTCGAGGGAACAATGAGCAGTTCTTC. As protein: CASSPRVGRGNNEQFF.